This T cell receptor beta chain was captured in a study of naive and memory T cell subsets (dated by TCRdb to the late 2010s). Context from the whole study: An open-source, UMI-based TCR alpha and beta sequencing pipeline was applied to sorted naive and memory peripheral blood T cell subsets. The results of the functional CMV T cell responses matched the IgG serology results in every case. RNA was DNase-treated and reverse transcribed with TCR constant-region primers, mostly using SuperScript III. General conclusions and limits of the study: A few larger clonotypes were present in naive repertoires, especially CD8 naive repertoires, and these clonotypes were possibly memory cells re-expressing CD45RA. In both CD4 and CD8 cells, a rise in Gini index and a fall in Shannon and inverse Simpson diversity were observed from naive through CM, EM and EMRA. The abundance of TCRs followed a power law with an exponent that differed between naive and memory subsets yet stayed consistent across the three individuals. Each clonotype was defined as a single alpha or beta chain sequence rather than as a paired alpha/beta receptor. After error correction, over 90% of naive TCR sequences appeared only once, giving much steeper abundance distributions than memory subsets. RNA-based TCR counts may be affected by expression changes linked to T cell activation and differentiation. No ground truth was available to validate the repertoire findings for the naive and memory subsets.

From the second PCR step onward, the TCR alpha chain libraries and the TCR beta chain libraries were amplified separately. To determine each donor's CMV status, fresh PBMCs were stimulated overnight with CMV viral lysate, and IFNgamma production from CD4+ T cells was then assessed. CD4 T cells were positively selected using Miltenyi beads, after which CD8 T cells were positively selected from the CD4-negative fraction. Cells stained for CD3, CD4, CD8, CD45RA, CD27 and a live/dead dye were sorted on a BD Aria II into four subsets by CD45RA and CD27. Blood came from a few healthy volunteers, each fractionated into CD4 and CD8 T cells and then into four differentiation subsets. Approximately 0.13 L of peripheral blood was drawn per donor, and PBMC were isolated by Ficoll-Paque PLUS density-gradient centrifugation. Sorted cells were lysed in RLT buffer, after which RNA was extracted using a Qiagen RNeasy kit and stored at -80 degrees C.

Library construction relied on UMI-ligation and nested PCR. An equimolar mix of two oligonucleotides covering both TRBC1 and TRBC2 was used as the beta constant-region primer. A single-stranded oligonucleotide carrying the SP2 primer and a 12-nucleotide UMI was ligated to the 3' end of the cDNA by T4 RNA ligase 1. The ligated cDNA went through four rounds of PCR with nested alpha and beta constant-region primers together with the SP2 primer. The ligation reaction was incubated at 16°C for roughly 19-24 hours. To avoid over-amplification, PCR2 was usually performed as a SYBR Green qPCR and halted once a predetermined threshold was reached. Agencourt AMPure XP magnetic beads were used for all purifications after the first. Libraries were quantified by Qubit and checked on a TapeStation, where a main peak was expected near 650 bp. The pooled libraries were sequenced on an Illumina MiSeq using v2 2x251 paired-end kits, which usually yielded roughly 0.85-2.1 million reads per sample. Each sample's library went into the pool at approximately 4.2 nM, and roughly 5-7.5% PhiX was added to help with cluster recognition. The original methods were these. Decombinator assigned V and J genes to Demultiplexor-processed FASTQ reads by tag matching, allowing a single base-pair mismatch. UMIs were used by Collapsinator to correct both sequencing errors and frequency errors arising from PCR heterogeneity. CDR3Translator translated TCRs and extracted CDR3s from the conserved cysteine to the FGXG phenylalanine, flagging non-productive sequences. Gini, Shannon entropy and inverse Simpson indices were computed after subsampling the repertoires to the same number of UMI-defined TCRs. Within the linear range, a power law was fitted to clonotype abundance distributions using maximum likelihood. When run on a single naive CD8 sample, MIGEC and the pipeline yielded similar UMI counts, similar unique TCR numbers and similar clonal distributions. In one analysis, naive TCRs that were also found in any memory subset of the same donor were excluded from the naive repertoire. A set of approximately 6,800 CMV-associated CDR3 sequences, compiled from VDJdb and a published dataset, was used to search the repertoires. TCRdb took the public reads, trimmed them with fastp at Q25, ran MiXCR for clone calling and kept in-frame beta chains. Rows merge per CDR3 protein into single entries with the most common DNA and genes. The V and J calls and clone size come from TCRdb's table, not from the authors' own analysis. The sample table lists about 150,000 distinct CDR3 sequences, about 17% of them with a count of one. Approximately 0.15% of the sample is in the top ten clones.

About this clonotype itself: Its antigen is not yet known. Nothing much larger sits one base from this clone, and base qualities are not available.

Material for sequencing was naive CD4+ T cells from blood. The cell subset or site label corresponds to: naive T cells, CD45RA high CD27+. The source is a human donor in good health.

The CDR3 in this case is CASSQGSGTPQPQHF. The base sequence is TGTGCCAGCAGCCAAGGTTCGGGGACCCCTCAGCCCCAGCATTTT. The chain is encoded by TRBV3-1 joined to TRBJ1-5; TRBD1 is possibly the D segment (5 matching bases). The germline V gene (reference sequence) supplies CDR1 LGHDT and CDR2 YNNKEL. V loses 1 base, J loses 6 bases, and the germline ends lie 13 bases apart. Reading from cysteine to phenylalanine, the CDR3 counts 15 amino acids. Left in the record is the CDR3 DNA by itself, 45 bases read in frame from the first base.